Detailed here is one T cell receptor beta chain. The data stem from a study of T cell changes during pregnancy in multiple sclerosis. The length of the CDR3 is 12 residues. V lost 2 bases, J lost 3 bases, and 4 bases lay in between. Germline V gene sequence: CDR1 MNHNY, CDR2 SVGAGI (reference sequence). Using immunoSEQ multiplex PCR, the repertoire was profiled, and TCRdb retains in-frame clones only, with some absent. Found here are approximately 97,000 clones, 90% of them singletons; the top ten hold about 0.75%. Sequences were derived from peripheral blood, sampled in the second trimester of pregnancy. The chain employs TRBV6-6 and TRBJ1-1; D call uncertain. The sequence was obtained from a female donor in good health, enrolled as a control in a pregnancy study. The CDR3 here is CASSYRDTEAFF. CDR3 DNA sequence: TGTGCCAGCAGTTACCGGGACACTGAAGCTTTCTTT.